The 30 T cell receptor beta chains below all came from one sample that was sequenced in a study of T cell changes during pregnancy in multiple sclerosis. Some clones are missing from TCRdb's copy, which holds only in-frame ones; the method was immunoSEQ multiplex PCR. The top ten hold roughly 0.7% of the sample, which has tens of thousands of clones, around 92% seen once. The source material was peripheral blood, sampled in the third trimester of pregnancy. The receptors come from a female donor in good health, enrolled as a control in a pregnancy study.

The chain links TRBV28 to TRBJ2-3; 12 bases match TRBD2. The CDR3 extends over 14 amino acids. CDR1 and CDR2 from the germline V gene are MDHEN and SYDVKM. V lost 5 bases to trimming and J lost 5 bases; unmatched junction nucleotides: 2. As DNA, the CDR3 is TGTGCCAGCAGTACGGGACTAGCGGGAGATACGCAGTATTTT. It specifies CASSTGLAGDTQYF.

The chain recombines TRBV28 with TRBJ2-3, with 9 nucleotides matching TRBD1. There are 15 residues in the CDR3. The ends lost 4 bases at V and 5 bases at J; junction bases unmatched: 7. Germline values: CDR1 MDHEN, CDR2 SYDVKM. Here the CDR3 reads CASSYSGTGKDTQYF. The CDR3 DNA sequence: TGTGCCAGCAGTTACTCCGGGACAGGGAAAGATACGCAGTATTTT.

The chain carries TRBV10-2 and TRBJ1-1; D is uncertain. The length of the CDR3 is 13 residues. Germline V lookup: CDR1 WSHSY, CDR2 SAAADI. Trimming pared 3 bases from V and 6 bases from J, leaving 11 bases between. CDR3 sequence reads: CASSDSGWAEAFF. For the CDR3, the DNA is TGCGCCAGCAGTGATTCGGGGTGGGCTGAAGCTTTCTTT.

This clone was picked up one time. The chain carries TRBV2 and TRBJ2-6; D may be TRBD1 (6 bases). Germline CDR1 and CDR2: SNHLY and FYNNEI. V lost 4 bases, J lost 0 bases, and 10 bases lay in between. The CDR3 is made up of 16 amino acids. The CDR3 loop reads CASSVQGRSGANVLTF. CDR3 in DNA: TGTGCCAGCAGTGTACAGGGCCGCTCTGGGGCCAACGTCCTGACTTTC. Drawing the rest from reference TRBV2 and TRBJ2-6, the complete variable domain is EPEVTQTPSHQVTQMGQEVILRCVPISNHLYFYWYRQILGQKVEFLVSFYNNEISEKSEIFDDQFSVERPDGSNFTLKIRSTKLEDSAMYFCASSVQGRSGANVLTFGAGSRLTVL.

The V call is TRBV5-6, the J call TRBJ1-1, with TRBD1 as a possible D gene (5 bases). Trimming shortened V by 1 base and J by 1 base, and 5 bases separated the two germline ends. Looked up from germline, CDR1 is SGHDT and CDR2 is YYEEEE. The CDR3 spans 13 residues. The CDR3 sequence: CASSLTGNTEAFF. The CDR3 region has the DNA TGTGCCAGCAGCTTGACAGGGAACACTGAAGCTTTCTTT.

This clone was counted a single time. This chain uses TRBV7-8 with TRBJ2-1; the D gene is possibly TRBD1 (6 bases). The CDR3 is made up of 14 amino acids. With 5 bases removed from V and 6 bases from J, the gap between germline ends came to 14 bases. Germline V CDR1 and CDR2: SGHVS, FQNEAQ. The CDR3, as DNA: TGTGCCAGCAGCCGGACAGAGAAGGGCAATGAGCAGTTCTTC. It translates to CASSRTEKGNEQFF.

The CDR3 loop is CASSFGRYEQYF. The CDR3 bases are TGTGCCAGCAGCTTTGGCCGTTACGAGCAGTACTTC. This chain connects TRBV13 to TRBJ2-7; no clear D gene. The germline V and J ends were trimmed by 3 bases and 4 bases, with 7 bases remaining between them. The length of the CDR3 is 12 residues. Germline loops: CDR1 PRHDT, CDR2 FYEKMQ (reference sequence).

The table lists this clone with a few counts. The chain joins TRBV19 to TRBJ1-5; 7 bases are a match to TRBD1. Per germline, CDR1 LNHDA and CDR2 SQIVND (reference sequence). The CDR3 consists of 13 residues. The trim removed 6 bases at V and 9 bases at J, leaving 8 bases unmatched. In DNA form, the CDR3 reads TGTGCCAGTAGGGGGACAGACGGGTTGCCCCAGCATTTT. Protein product: CASRGTDGLPQHF.

This sequence joins TRBV5-6 and TRBJ1-6; 9 nucleotides agree with TRBD1. The germline CDR1 and CDR2 sequences are SGHDT and YYEEEE. The CDR3 sequence is 15 residues long. V was pared by 4 bases and J by 9 bases, with 8 bases of the junction left unmatched. The CDR3 bases are TGTGCCAGCAGCCGGGCGACAGGGGGGGTTTCACCCCTCCACTTT. This translates into CASSRATGGVSPLHF.

The chain joins TRBV19 to TRBJ2-1; possibly TRBD2 for D (6 bases). Germline V gives CDR1 LNHDA, CDR2 SQIVND (reference sequence). The CDR3 is 15 amino acids. V lost 3 bases and J 4 bases, leaving 13 bases between the germline ends. This chain's CDR3 is CASSIRLGTYNEQFF. In DNA form, the CDR3 reads TGTGCCAGTAGTATCCGGCTCGGGACTTACAATGAGCAGTTCTTC. The complete variable domain, with remaining parts taken from reference TRBV19 and TRBJ2-1, reads DGGITQSPKYLFRKEGQNVTLSCEQNLNHDAMYWYRQDPGQGLRLIYYSQIVNDFQKGDIAEGYSVSREKKESFPLTVTSAQKNPTAFYLCASSIRLGTYNEQFFGPGTRLTVL.

The chain uses TRBV7-2 and TRBJ2-7; possibly TRBD1 for D (5 bases). The CDR3 has 14 amino acids. Trimming shortened V by 1 base and J by 3 bases, and 10 bases separated the two germline ends. The germline CDR1 and CDR2 sequences are SGHTA and FQGNSA. CDR3 DNA: TGTGCCAGCAGCTTAGGTTTCCAGGGCTACGAGCAGTACTTC. Its translation: CASSLGFQGYEQYF.

This chain connects TRBV29-1 to TRBJ1-2; D remains unclear. CDR3 length equals 15 residues. Germline V gene lookup returns CDR1 SQVTM and CDR2 ANQGSEA. Trimming shortened V by 3 bases and J by 2 bases, and 16 bases separated the two germline ends. CDR3 protein: CSVETPSPSNYGYTF. CDR3 coding DNA: TGCAGCGTTGAGACACCTAGCCCTTCAAACTATGGCTACACCTTC. The full variable domain, in which reference TRBV29-1 and TRBJ1-2 provide the parts outside the CDR3, is SAVISQKPSRDICQRGTSLTIQCQVDSQVTMMFWYRQQPGQSLTLIATANQGSEATYESGFVIDKFPISRPNLTFSTLTVSNMSPEDSSIYLCSVETPSPSNYGYTFGSGTRLTVV.

V usage is TRBV5-6 and J usage is TRBJ2-1; tentative D call: TRBD2 (5 bases). Per germline, CDR1 SGHDT and CDR2 YYEEEE. Trimming removed 0 bases from V and 8 bases from J, with 9 bases in between. The CDR3 totals 13 residues. The CDR3 nucleotides read TGTGCCAGCAGCTTGGCCCACGGGGATGAGCAGTTCTTC. Protein product: CASSLAHGDEQFF. The whole variable domain, filled in from reference TRBV5-6 and TRBJ2-1, reads DAGVTQSPTHLIKTRGQQVTLRCSPKSGHDTVSWYQQALGQGPQFIFQYYEEEERQRGNFPDRFSGHQFPNYSSELNVNALLLGDSALYLCASSLAHGDEQFFGPGTRLTVL.

The V and J genes are TRBV6-1 and TRBJ2-7; 9 bases are shared with TRBD2. The germline V gene has CDR1 MNHNS and CDR2 SASEGT. This CDR3 contains 15 residues. V shed 4 bases, J shed 0 bases, and the junction held 4 bases outside the gene matches. The CDR3 here is CASSALAGDSYEQYF. In DNA form, the CDR3 reads TGTGCCAGCAGTGCCTTAGCGGGGGACTCCTACGAGCAGTACTTC.

The gene calls are TRBV6-1 and TRBJ2-7, with 8 positions matching TRBD1. V lost 0 bases and J lost 4; bases outside the gene matches: 5. Germline-derived CDR1 and CDR2 are MNHNS and SASEGT. CDR3 length: 15 residues. The CDR3 DNA reads as TGTGCCAGCAGTGAAGCAGGACAGGGATTTTACGAGCAGTACTTC. Residues: CASSEAGQGFYEQYF.

This chain connects TRBV7-2 to TRBJ1-3; tentatively, D is TRBD1 (5 bases). V was shortened by 1 base and J by 9 bases, with 13 bases between the two germline ends. This CDR3 has 14 amino acids. Germline V lookup: CDR1 SGHTA, CDR2 FQGNSA. Here the CDR3 reads CASSLGPDMGTIYF. DNA of the CDR3: TGTGCCAGCAGCTTAGGCCCGGACATGGGCACCATATATTTT.

V is TRBV5-1 and J is TRBJ2-7, with a weak D call TRBD1 (6 bases). Trimming removed 0 bases at V and 2 bases at J, with 9 bases between. The CDR3 runs to 14 residues. Germline V gene lookup returns CDR1 SGHRS and CDR2 YFSETQ. The CDR3 reads CASSLGQVTYEQYF. The CDR3 nucleotides are TGCGCCAGCAGCTTGGGACAGGTAACCTACGAGCAGTACTTC.

The count of this clone is one. The chain couples TRBV5-5 to TRBJ1-5; TRBD1 might be the D (6 bases). CDR1 and CDR2 (germline): SGHKS, YYEKEE (reference sequence). The ends were cut back, 5 bases at V and 6 bases at J, with 15 bases in the middle. CDR3 length: 14 amino acids. CDR3 in amino acids: CASSSDRLSQPQHF. CDR3 DNA: TGTGCCAGCAGTTCCGACAGGCTAAGTCAGCCCCAGCATTTT.

The V and J genes are TRBV11-2 and TRBJ2-3; D possibly corresponds to TRBD1 (6 bases). CDR1 SGHAT and CDR2 FQNNGV come from the germline V gene. V lost 0 bases and J lost 5, with 9 bases in between. The CDR3 totals 14 residues. CDR3 loop: CASSLERGGDTQYF. As DNA, the CDR3 is TGTGCCAGCAGCTTAGAGCGAGGGGGAGATACGCAGTATTTT. Together with reference TRBV11-2 and TRBJ2-3, the CDR3 gives the full variable domain: EAGVAQSPRYKIIEKRQSVAFWCNPISGHATLYWYQQILGQGPKLLIQFQNNGVVDDSQLPKDRFSAERLKGVDSTLKIQPAKLEDSAVYLCASSLERGGDTQYFGPGTRLTVL.

The V call is TRBV27, the J call TRBJ2-7; the match to TRBD2 covers 14 bases. Trimming removed 6 bases from V and 5 bases from J; junction bases left unmatched: 18. The CDR3 covers 19 residues. The germline CDR1 and CDR2 sequences are MNHEY and SMNVEV (reference sequence). This chain's CDR3 is CASRTHGGTSGSSRHEQYF. The CDR3 DNA reads TGTGCCAGCAGGACCCATGGTGGGACTAGCGGGAGTTCTCGGCACGAGCAGTACTTC.

The chain is built from TRBV7-8 and TRBJ2-3; TRBD2 aligns across 16 bases. The CDR3 is 18 residues long. The V gene's germline CDR1 is SGHVS and CDR2 FQNEAQ. Losses at the gene ends were 7 bases for V and 0 bases for J; bases not matched to a gene: 7. The CDR3, as DNA: TGTGCCAGCACGGGACTAGCGGGGGGGTTTTCTAGCACAGATACGCAGTATTTT. Translating gives CASTGLAGGFSSTDTQYF. Full variable domain (remainder filled in from reference TRBV7-8 and TRBJ2-3): GAGVSQSPRYKVAKRGQDVALRCDPISGHVSLFWYQQALGQGPEFLTYFQNEAQLDKSGLPSDRFFAERPEGSVSTLKIQRTQQEDSAVYLCASTGLAGGFSSTDTQYFGPGTRLTVL.

The chain recombines TRBV6-5 with TRBJ2-7; maybe TRBD1 (5 bases). V lost 5 bases, J lost 3 bases, and 11 bases lay in between. This CDR3 is 13 amino acids long. Germline V gene sequence: CDR1 MNHEY, CDR2 SVGAGI. CDR3 DNA: TGTGCCAGCAGTAACGGACAAAGCTACGAGCAGTACTTC. Encoded protein: CASSNGQSYEQYF.

The CDR3, as DNA: TGTGCCAGCAGATTCGGGAGGGCCTCCTACGAGCAGTACTTC. Encoded protein: CASRFGRASYEQYF. J is TRBJ2-7 and V is TRBV2; 8 nucleotides line up with TRBD2. The CDR3 is made up of 14 amino acids. J lost 0 bases, V lost 6 bases, and 4 bases had no gene match. Germline CDR1 SNHLY, CDR2 FYNNEI.

CDR3 protein: CASSLRARGGDIQYF. The CDR3 coding sequence is TGTGCCAGCAGCCTTCGGGCTCGGGGTGGAGACATTCAGTACTTC. The chain carries TRBV11-2 and TRBJ2-4; a possible D gene is TRBD2 (5 bases). This CDR3 comprises 15 residues. Trimming removed 5 bases at V and 8 bases at J, with 19 bases between. Germline CDR1 SGHAT, CDR2 FQNNGV.

The J gene is TRBJ2-5, the V gene TRBV2; 8 bases agree with TRBD2. After removal of 8 bases from V and 1 base from J, the junction contained 9 bases not matched to a gene. The CDR3 spans 15 residues. Germline lookup yields CDR1 SNHLY and CDR2 FYNNEI. CDR3 loop: CASLRGGGRQETQYF. DNA for the CDR3: TGTGCCAGCCTGAGGGGCGGGGGGCGCCAAGAGACCCAGTACTTC.

The chain is built from TRBV18 and TRBJ1-3, with 8 bases aligning to TRBD1. Germline V gives CDR1 KGHSH, CDR2 LQKENI. Losses at the gene ends were 2 bases for V and 0 bases for J; bases not matched to a gene: 9. The CDR3 covers 18 residues. CDR3: CASSPNGRDRSSGNTIYF. The DNA for the CDR3 is TGTGCCAGCTCACCAAATGGGCGGGACAGGAGCTCTGGAAACACCATATATTTT.

V gene TRBV9 combines with J gene TRBJ1-2; 9 bases are a match to TRBD1. Trimming cost V 4 bases and J 8 bases; bases outside gene matches: 12. The germline gives CDR1 SGDLS, CDR2 YYNGEE. The CDR3 length is 15 residues. CDR3 loop: CASSFHRDRVDGYTF. Written as DNA, the CDR3 is TGTGCCAGCAGCTTTCACCGGGACAGGGTTGACGGCTACACCTTC.

CDR3 sequence reads: CASSLEAREARGYTF. CDR3 sequence (DNA): TGCGCCAGCAGCTTGGAGGCCAGGGAGGCGCGTGGCTACACCTTC. This chain joins TRBV5-1 and TRBJ1-2; D is possibly TRBD1 (5 bases). In germline, CDR1 is SGHRS, CDR2 YFSETQ. V dropped 0 bases and J dropped 7 bases, with 16 bases sitting between them. The CDR3 runs to 15 residues. Drawing the rest from reference TRBV5-1 and TRBJ1-2, the complete variable domain is KAGVTQTPRYLIKTRGQQVTLSCSPISGHRSVSWYQQTPGQGLQFLFEYFSETQRNKGNFPGRFSGRQFSNSRSEMNVSTLELGDSALYLCASSLEAREARGYTFGSGTRLTVV.

The genes are TRBV19 and TRBJ1-5; a possible D gene is TRBD1 (5 bases). V lost 5 bases and J 0 bases, leaving 14 bases between the germline ends. In germline, CDR1 is LNHDA, CDR2 SQIVND (reference sequence). The length of the CDR3 is 16 residues. CDR3 in amino acids: CASSRTPDISNQPQHF. For the CDR3, the DNA is TGTGCCAGTAGTCGGACCCCGGACATTAGCAATCAGCCCCAGCATTTT.

The rearrangement uses TRBV28 and TRBJ2-1; 7 bases fit TRBD1. Looked up from germline, CDR1 is MDHEN and CDR2 is SYDVKM. V lost 6 bases to trimming and J lost 2 bases; unmatched junction nucleotides: 4. The CDR3 extends over 14 amino acids. CDR3 bases: TGTGCCAGCAGACGGGACAGACCCTACAATGAGCAGTTCTTC. Residues: CASRRDRPYNEQFF.